This T cell receptor (beta chain) is drawn from a study of T cells after yellow fever vaccination. CDR3 length: 14 residues. The V gene end was trimmed by 1 base and the J gene end by 11 bases; junction bases not matched to a gene: 10. Germline values: CDR1 DFQATT, CDR2 SNEGSKA (reference sequence). Study-wide points: The secondary T-cell response peaked on day 5, not day 15, but was weaker. Most primary-vaccination clones recurred post-booster (roughly 96% CD4, 88% CD8).

Comments on this clonotype: Its antigen is still unknown.

Template switching by 5'RACE produced TCR cDNA, adding a universal primer site and UMIs. One entry per CDR3 protein results from TCRdb running MiXCR on the 5' RACE reads. This table holds nearly 550,000 distinct CDR3 sequences, roughly 21% found once. Specimen: PBMCs, collected 15 days after the yellow fever booster vaccination. This receptor was identified in a young man who received the YFV17D yellow fever vaccine. The V call is TRBV20-1, the J call TRBJ1-1; TRBD1 matches 10 bases. The CDR3 DNA follows: TGCAGTGCTAGAGCCCTACCGGGACAGGGGAGTGCTTTCTTT. Its protein product is CSARALPGQGSAFF.